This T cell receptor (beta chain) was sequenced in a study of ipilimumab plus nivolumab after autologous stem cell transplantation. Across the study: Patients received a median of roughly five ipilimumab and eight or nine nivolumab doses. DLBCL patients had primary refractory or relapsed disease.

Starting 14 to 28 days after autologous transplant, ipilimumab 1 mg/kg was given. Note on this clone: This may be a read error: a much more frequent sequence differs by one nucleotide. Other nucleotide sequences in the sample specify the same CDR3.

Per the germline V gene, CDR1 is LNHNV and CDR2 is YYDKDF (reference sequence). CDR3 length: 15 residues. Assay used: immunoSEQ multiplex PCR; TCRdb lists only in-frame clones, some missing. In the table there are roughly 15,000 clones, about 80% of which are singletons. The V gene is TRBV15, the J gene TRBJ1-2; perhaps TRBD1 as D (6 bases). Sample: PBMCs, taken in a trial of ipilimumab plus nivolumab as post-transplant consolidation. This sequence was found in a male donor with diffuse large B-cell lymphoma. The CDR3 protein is CATSRDLGGGGGYTF. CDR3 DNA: TGTGCCACCAGCAGAGATCTGGGTGGAGGGGGTGGCTACACTTTC. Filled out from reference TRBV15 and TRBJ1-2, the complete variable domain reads DAMVIQNPRYQVTQFGKPVTLSCSQTLNHNVMYWYQQKSSQAPKLLFHYYDKDFNNEADTPDNFQSRRPNTSFCFLDIRSPGLGDTAMYLCATSRDLGGGGGYTFGSGTRLTVV.